The 18 T cell receptor beta chains in this list originate from one sample, sequenced in a study of cytomegalovirus exposure and HLA in healthy donors. The study ran its PCR with 60 Vbeta and 13 Jbeta primers. The method was immunoSEQ multiplex PCR; TCRdb's version includes in-frame clones alone and lacks a portion of them. This table has some 100,000 clones, roughly 70% appearing once. The sample taken for sequencing was PBMCs. The receptors come from a woman younger than 35 in good health and CMV-seropositive.

This clone has more than one count but fewer than ten. The chain employs TRBV7-3 and TRBJ1-5, with TRBD1 matching over 8 bases. V gave up 5 bases and J gave up 4 bases; unmatched junction bases: 10. The germline V gene has CDR1 SGHTA and CDR2 FQGTGA. The CDR3 is made up of 16 amino acids. CDR3 loop: CASSQGQGGVNQPQHF. In DNA, the CDR3 is TGTGCCAGCAGCCAAGGACAGGGAGGAGTAAATCAGCCCCAGCATTTT.

This chain links TRBV18 with TRBJ2-7; unclear D gene. CDR3 length equals 14 residues. In germline, CDR1 is KGHSH, CDR2 LQKENI. V lost 0 bases, J lost 2 bases, and 8 bases lay in between. DNA for the CDR3: TGTGCCAGCTCACCACCGGCAGGCCCCTACGAGCAGTACTTC. It translates to CASSPPAGPYEQYF.

The V and J genes are TRBV2 and TRBJ1-2; no definite D call. Germline lookup yields CDR1 SNHLY and CDR2 FYNNEI. The CDR3 is made up of 13 amino acids. The V end was cut by 3 bases, the J end by 2 bases, with 7 bases between. CDR3 sequence (DNA): TGTGCCAGCAGTGACCCCTTCAACTATGGCTACACCTTC. This gives the protein CASSDPFNYGYTF. Filled out from reference TRBV2 and TRBJ1-2, the complete variable domain reads EPEVTQTPSHQVTQMGQEVILRCVPISNHLYFYWYRQILGQKVEFLVSFYNNEISEKSEIFDDQFSVERPDGSNFTLKIRSTKLEDSAMYFCASSDPFNYGYTFGSGTRLTVV.

The chain is built from TRBV11-3 and TRBJ2-1, with D uncertain. V gave up 4 bases and J gave up 6 bases, with 13 bases separating them. CDR1 and CDR2 (germline): SGHNT, YENEEA. CDR3 length: 14 amino acids. CDR3: CASSSHLPPNEQFF. In DNA, the CDR3 is TGTGCCAGCAGCTCCCACTTGCCCCCCAATGAGCAGTTCTTC.

The chain's CDR3 is CATRMLGSGDYGYTF. The CDR3 nucleotides are TGTGCCACCCGCATGCTGGGTTCAGGGGATTATGGCTACACCTTC. The chain is built from TRBV28 and TRBJ1-2; tentative D call: TRBD1 (6 bases). CDR1 is MDHEN, CDR2 SYDVKM, per germline. The CDR3 sequence is 15 residues long. V lost 10 bases and J lost 5, with 23 bases in between.

This clone came up a few times. The rearrangement links TRBV6-5 to TRBJ1-1; D is uncertain. The germline gives CDR1 MNHEY, CDR2 SVGAGI. Trimming removed 2 bases at V and 4 bases at J, with 17 bases between. CDR3 length: 16 amino acids. CDR3 nucleotide sequence: TGTGCCAGCAGTTACGAAAGGGCACCGGAGGTCACTGAAGCTTTCTTT. Translated, it gives CASSYERAPEVTEAFF.

This clone was seen only a few times. The chain is built from TRBV18 and TRBJ2-1; 12 bases are a match to TRBD2. The CDR3 has 16 amino acids. Trimming removed 6 bases from V and 9 bases from J; junction bases left unmatched: 12. CDR1 is KGHSH, CDR2 LQKENI, per germline. Here the CDR3 DNA reads TGTGCCAGCTCTCCCCAGACTAGCGGGAGATCGGGTGAGCAGTTCTTC. Protein: CASSPQTSGRSGEQFF. Supplemented by reference TRBV18 and TRBJ2-1, the full variable domain reads NAGVMQNPRHLVRRRGQEARLRCSPMKGHSHVYWYRQLPEEGLKFMVYLQKENIIDESGMPKERFSAEFPKEGPSILRIQQVVRGDSAAYFCASSPQTSGRSGEQFFGPGTRLTVL.

The chain joins TRBV5-1 to TRBJ2-5; 7 bases fit TRBD1. This CDR3 is 18 amino acids long. Germline-derived CDR1 and CDR2 are SGHRS and YFSETQ. The V segment lost 0 bases and the J segment 4 bases; nucleotides outside the gene matches: 15. This CDR3 reads CASSLVSQTGPRGETQYF. DNA of the CDR3: TGCGCCAGCAGCTTGGTCTCCCAGACAGGGCCTAGGGGAGAGACCCAGTACTTC.

A few counts support this clone. A junction end diverges from the germline sequence, so it may reflect a read error. This sequence joins TRBV7-7 and TRBJ2-5; TRBD2 agrees at 7 bases. This CDR3 has 15 residues. Germline loops: CDR1 SSHAT, CDR2 FNYEAQ (reference sequence). The CDR3 region has the DNA TGTGCTAGCAGCCGGGGGAGGGTTTACGAAGAGACCCAGTACTTC. It codes for CASSRGRVYEETQYF.

Only a few counts were recorded for this clone. This rearrangement joins TRBV29-1 to TRBJ2-5; a possible D gene is TRBD1 (6 bases). The length of the CDR3 is 13 residues. Germline CDR1 reads SQVTM; CDR2 reads ANQGSEA. Trimming left V 3 bases short and J 2 bases short, with 10 bases between. The CDR3 DNA reads TGCAGCGTTGAGGACGGACAGCAAGAGACCCAGTACTTC. It codes for CSVEDGQQETQYF.

The CDR3 spells CASSTRGGETQYF. The CDR3 nucleotides are TGTGCCAGCAGCACCAGGGGTGGGGAGACCCAGTACTTC. The chain recombines TRBV13 with TRBJ2-5; D may be TRBD1 (6 bases). Trimming cost V 5 bases and J 5 bases, with 12 bases left between them. Germline lookup yields CDR1 PRHDT and CDR2 FYEKMQ (reference sequence). CDR3 length: 13 amino acids. The variable domain in full, completed from reference TRBV13 and TRBJ2-5, reads AAGVIQSPRHLIKEKRETATLKCYPIPRHDTVYWYQQGPGQDPQFLISFYEKMQSDKGSIPDRFSAQQFSDYHSELNMSSLELGDSALYFCASSTRGGETQYFGPGTRLLVL.

The rearrangement joins TRBV4-3 to TRBJ2-7, with TRBD2 as a possible D gene (5 bases). Trimming took off 0 bases at V and 0 bases at J, with 12 bases between the two ends. This CDR3 region has 16 residues. Germline V gene lookup returns CDR1 LGHNA and CDR2 YSLEER. Here the CDR3 reads CASSQDYGGGSYEQYF. DNA of the CDR3: TGCGCCAGCAGCCAAGATTATGGAGGAGGCTCCTACGAGCAGTACTTC.

This clone turned up a few times. V gene TRBV10-3 combines with J gene TRBJ2-2; maybe TRBD1 (5 bases). The CDR3 extends over 13 amino acids. Germline V gene data show CDR1 as ENHRY and CDR2 as SYGVKD. Trimming removed 10 bases at V and 6 bases at J, with 15 bases between. The CDR3 DNA is TGTGCCAACGGACAAGGAGCCTCCGGGGAGCTGTTTTTT. Amino acid sequence: CANGQGASGELFF.

This clone has a handful of counts. The chain is built from TRBV5-4 and TRBJ2-5; D is undetermined. The CDR3 is 13 residues long. V dropped 0 bases and J dropped 4 bases, with 7 bases sitting between them. Germline-derived CDR1 and CDR2 are SGHNT and YYREEE (reference sequence). CDR3 region: CASSLDLGETQYF. CDR3 DNA sequence: TGTGCCAGCAGCTTGGATCTAGGAGAGACCCAGTACTTC.

This clone was detected only a few times. The rearrangement links TRBV25-1 to TRBJ2-3; 7 bases are shared with TRBD1. With 8 bases clipped from V and 7 bases from J, the junction kept 9 bases outside the gene matches. CDR3 length: 13 amino acids. The V gene's germline CDR1 is MGHDK and CDR2 SYGVNS. The CDR3 here is CASSKGGGNTQYF. The CDR3 region has the DNA TGTGCCAGCTCTAAAGGGGGCGGAAATACGCAGTATTTT.

The table lists this clone with a few counts. The CDR3 nucleotides read TGTGCCAGCAGCTCCTACTATGGCTACACCTTC. Residues: CASSSYYGYTF. V is TRBV7-2 and J is TRBJ1-2; D call uncertain. This CDR3 comprises 11 residues. Trimming removed 4 bases from V and 3 bases from J, with 3 bases in between. Germline CDR1 SGHTA, CDR2 FQGNSA.

The chain combines TRBV7-9 with TRBJ2-7, with a tentative D call TRBD1 (6 bases). Germline lookup yields CDR1 SEHNR and CDR2 FQNEAQ (reference sequence). V lost 4 bases, J lost 3 bases, and 19 bases lay in between. This CDR3 is built from 16 residues. CDR3 sequence reads: CASSSPDRTVDYEQYF. In DNA, the CDR3 is TGTGCCAGCAGCTCCCCAGACCGGACAGTCGACTACGAGCAGTACTTC.

The chain couples TRBV14 to TRBJ2-7; D is ambiguous. Germline CDR1 and CDR2: SGHDN and FVKESK. The length of the CDR3 is 16 residues. V gave up 4 bases and J gave up 3 bases, with 19 bases separating them. The CDR3 reads CASSPLTIIGDYEQYF. In nucleotides, the CDR3 is TGTGCCAGCAGCCCTCTGACCATAATTGGAGACTACGAGCAGTACTTC.